This T cell receptor (beta chain) comes out of a study of T cell responses to AZD1222 COVID-19 vaccine. Overall study results and limits: With dominance at 160-218 and 743-854, vaccine-associated CD4 TCRs spanned spike.

Method: immunoSEQ multiplex PCR; TCRdb's copy keeps in-frame clones and lacks some. This table holds approximately 80,000 clones, 91% found once. Regarding this clone: Its specificity is not known.

Combined were second doses at about 4 or about 12 weeks. Germline V gives CDR1 LNHDA, CDR2 SQIVND (reference sequence). Trimming shortened V by 3 bases and J by 2 bases, and 9 bases separated the two germline ends. This CDR3 region has 14 residues. The gene calls are TRBV19 and TRBJ2-3; no clear D. Specimen: peripheral blood, collected 28 days after the second AZD1222 dose. This sequence was found in an adult who received the AZD1222 COVID-19 vaccine. In DNA form, the CDR3 reads TGTGCCAGTAGTATGTCAGGCAACACAGATACGCAGTATTTT. This encodes CASSMSGNTDTQYF.